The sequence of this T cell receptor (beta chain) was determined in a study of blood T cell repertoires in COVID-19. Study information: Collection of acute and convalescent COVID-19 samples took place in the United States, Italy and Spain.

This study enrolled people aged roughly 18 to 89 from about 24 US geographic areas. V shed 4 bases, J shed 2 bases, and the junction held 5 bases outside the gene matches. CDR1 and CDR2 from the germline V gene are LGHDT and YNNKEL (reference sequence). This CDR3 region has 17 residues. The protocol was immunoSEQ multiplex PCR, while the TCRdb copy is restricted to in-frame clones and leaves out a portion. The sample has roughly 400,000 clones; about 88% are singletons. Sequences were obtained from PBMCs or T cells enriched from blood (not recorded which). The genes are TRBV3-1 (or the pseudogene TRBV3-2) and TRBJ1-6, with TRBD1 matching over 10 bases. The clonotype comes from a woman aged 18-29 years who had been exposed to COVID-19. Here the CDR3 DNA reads TGTGCCAGCAGCCCGAAGACAGGGGGCACCTATAATTCACCCCTCCACTTT. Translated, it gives CASSPKTGGTYNSPLHF.